This passage covers 31 T cell receptor beta chains from one sample sequenced in a study of shared clonotypes between healthy human individuals. TCRdb's table, derived via immunoSEQ multiplex PCR, lists solely in-frame clones and lacks some. The data contain roughly 2.6 million clones, 85% to 95% of them seen just once; the ten biggest clones take up over 0.12%. What was sequenced was naive CD4+ T cells sorted from blood. Subset in this sample: CD45RA+ positively selected. These receptors were obtained from a man between 18 and 35 years old in good health.

The chain carries TRBV14 and TRBJ1-2, with D perhaps matching TRBD1 (5 bases). CDR3 size: 14 residues. Between the trimmed V and J ends, which lost 4 bases and 0 bases, there was a span of 9 bases. The germline CDR1 and CDR2 sequences are SGHDN and FVKESK. The CDR3 DNA reads as TGTGCCAGCAGCCCCAAACAGGCTAACTATGGCTACACCTTC. Protein product: CASSPKQANYGYTF.

This clone has just one count. The chain uses TRBV30 and TRBJ1-5; D unresolved. The germline gives CDR1 GTSNPN, CDR2 SVGIG (reference sequence). This CDR3 comprises 14 residues. The V gene lost 4 bases and the J gene lost 4 bases, with 14 bases spanning the gap. The CDR3 region is CAWNSGSFNQPQHF. The CDR3 DNA sequence: TGTGCCTGGAACAGTGGATCTTTTAATCAGCCCCAGCATTTT.

The chain has TRBV6-1 and TRBJ1-5; D ambiguous. This CDR3 contains 14 residues. The germline V and J ends were trimmed by 6 bases and 2 bases, with 11 bases remaining between them. Germline V gene data show CDR1 as MNHNS and CDR2 as SASEGT. Here the CDR3 DNA reads TGTGCCAGCAGGCGGGAAGCGGGCAATCAGCCCCAGCATTTT. Protein: CASRREAGNQPQHF.

V and J are TRBV6-1 and TRBJ2-7, with 8 nucleotides matching TRBD1. V lost 5 bases, J lost 2 bases, and 5 bases stayed unmatched. Germline V gene lookup returns CDR1 MNHNS and CDR2 SASEGT. The CDR3 is 14 residues long. The CDR3 region is CASSPRTGTYEQYF. CDR3 nucleotide sequence: TGTGCCAGCAGTCCGAGGACAGGGACCTACGAGCAGTACTTC.

The chain has TRBV6-1 and TRBJ1-5; the D gene is possibly TRBD1 (5 bases). Germline CDR1 reads MNHNS; CDR2 reads SASEGT. The CDR3 sequence is 14 residues long. Trimming pared 4 bases from V and 5 bases from J, leaving 12 bases between. CDR3 protein: CASSALQGDQPQHF. In DNA, the CDR3 is TGTGCCAGCAGTGCTCTCCAGGGAGATCAGCCCCAGCATTTT.

The chain combines TRBV6-5 with TRBJ1-1; the match to TRBD1 covers 10 bases. The CDR3 spans 14 residues. CDR1 is MNHEY, CDR2 SVGAGI, per germline. Unmatched junction bases numbered 4, after V lost 5 bases and J lost 4 bases. The CDR3 sequence is CASSDRGQPTEAFF. For the CDR3, the DNA is TGTGCCAGCAGTGACAGGGGGCAACCCACTGAAGCTTTCTTT.

This chain connects TRBV29-1 to TRBJ2-7, with 7 bases matching TRBD1. This CDR3 is built from 12 residues. The V and J ends lost 7 bases and 2 bases, in that order; junction bases with no gene match: 5. Germline V gene data show CDR1 as SQVTM and CDR2 as ANQGSEA. The CDR3 region is CSGRDSPYEQYF. Here the CDR3 DNA reads TGCAGCGGACGGGACAGCCCCTACGAGCAGTACTTC.

As to this clone: Other DNA sequences of this sample code for an identical CDR3. This chain links TRBV19 with TRBJ1-1, with D maybe TRBD1 (5 bases). Germline V lookup: CDR1 LNHDA, CDR2 SQIVND (reference sequence). The V end lost 2 bases, the J end lost 5 bases, and 9 bases lay between the germline ends. This CDR3 region has 13 residues. CDR3 loop: CASSIQGDTEAFF. The CDR3 bases are TGTGCCAGTAGTATACAGGGTGATACTGAAGCTTTCTTT.

V gene TRBV19 combines with J gene TRBJ2-3; perhaps TRBD1 as D (6 bases). V was trimmed by 11 bases and J by 1 base, leaving 13 bases between them. The length of the CDR3 is 13 residues. Germline V lookup: CDR1 LNHDA, CDR2 SQIVND (reference sequence). The CDR3 loop is CACRRTGTDTQYF. The CDR3 DNA follows: TGTGCCTGCAGGAGGACAGGCACAGATACGCAGTATTTT.

This clone was counted a few times. Other DNA sequences within the sample encode an identical CDR3. V gene TRBV2 combines with J gene TRBJ1-6, with D unresolved. The V end lost 4 bases, the J end lost 5 bases, and 9 bases lay between the germline ends. There are 14 residues in the CDR3. Germline V gene lookup returns CDR1 SNHLY and CDR2 FYNNEI. This CDR3 reads CASSVGGNNSPLHF. As DNA, the CDR3 is TGTGCCAGCAGTGTAGGAGGGAATAATTCACCCCTCCACTTT.

The V and J genes are TRBV6-9 and TRBJ2-2, with D possibly being TRBD1 (7 bases). V was cut by 6 bases and J by 4 bases, with 12 bases left in between. This CDR3 is built from 14 residues. CDR1 is MNHGY, CDR2 SVAAGI, per germline. In nucleotides, the CDR3 is TGTGCCAGCAGGGGGGGACAGACCACCGGGGAGCTGTTTTTT. It translates to CASRGGQTTGELFF.

V usage is TRBV6-1 and J usage is TRBJ2-5; the D gene is possibly TRBD1 (6 bases). The germline gives CDR1 MNHNS, CDR2 SASEGT. The CDR3 has 12 amino acids. The CDR3 region is CAGGQLQETQYF. The CDR3 region has the DNA TGTGCAGGCGGACAGCTACAAGAGACCCAGTACTTC.

The chain employs TRBV7-9 and TRBJ1-2, with 8 bases aligning to TRBD1. The germline V gene encodes CDR1 SEHNR and CDR2 FQNEAQ (reference sequence). V was clipped by 5 bases and J by 4 bases; unmatched bases: 15. This CDR3 is 17 amino acids long. CDR3: CASSPAAATGVLYGYTF. The DNA of the CDR3 is TGTGCCAGCAGCCCTGCGGCTGCGACAGGGGTCCTCTATGGCTACACCTTC.

V usage is TRBV10-1 and J usage is TRBJ1-4, with D perhaps matching TRBD1 (6 bases). The V end was cut by 3 bases, the J end by 8 bases, with 13 bases between. Per the germline V gene, CDR1 is WNHNN and CDR2 is SYGVQD (reference sequence). CDR3 length equals 14 residues. CDR3 in amino acids: CASSEGTQNEKLFF. As DNA, the CDR3 is TGCGCCAGCAGTGAAGGGACACAAAACGAAAAACTGTTTTTT.

This rearrangement joins TRBV30 to TRBJ2-2, with 8 bases matching TRBD1. V lost 5 bases to trimming and J lost 3 bases; unmatched junction nucleotides: 5. Per germline, CDR1 GTSNPN and CDR2 SVGIG (reference sequence). The CDR3 extends over 14 amino acids. CDR3 bases: TGTGCCTGGGGGGACAGGATGGACACCGGGGAGCTGTTTTTT. Translation: CAWGDRMDTGELFF.

The chain recombines TRBV5-4 with TRBJ2-3, with D possibly matching TRBD1 (5 bases). The germline V gene has CDR1 SGHNT and CDR2 YYREEE (reference sequence). The CDR3 spans 15 residues. Trimming removed 2 bases from V and 0 bases from J, with 10 bases in between. The CDR3 sequence: CASSFRTTSTDTQYF. The DNA of the CDR3 is TGTGCCAGCAGCTTCCGGACAACTAGCACAGATACGCAGTATTTT.

The gene calls are TRBV2 and TRBJ1-1; 7 nucleotides line up with TRBD1. Germline-derived CDR1 and CDR2 are SNHLY and FYNNEI. This CDR3 is 14 amino acids long. J gave up 6 bases and V 6 bases, and 10 bases lay outside the gene matches. CDR3 nucleotides: TGTGCCAGCAGACGGGAGACAGGGCGCTCTGAAGCTTTCTTT. Its translation is CASRRETGRSEAFF. The full variable domain, completed using reference TRBV2 and TRBJ1-1, is EPEVTQTPSHQVTQMGQEVILRCVPISNHLYFYWYRQILGQKVEFLVSFYNNEISEKSEIFDDQFSVERPDGSNFTLKIRSTKLEDSAMYFCASRRETGRSEAFFGQGTRLTVV.

This rearrangement joins TRBV28 to TRBJ1-1, with D possibly being TRBD1 (6 bases). Trimming removed 11 bases at V and 0 bases at J, with 10 bases between. CDR1 MDHEN and CDR2 SYDVKM come from the germline V gene. The CDR3 loop spans 12 amino acids. The chain's CDR3 is CAAWTVNTEAFF. For the CDR3, the DNA is TGTGCCGCGTGGACAGTGAACACTGAAGCTTTCTTT.

This chain links TRBV6-5 with TRBJ1-5; a possible D gene is TRBD1 (6 bases). Trimming stripped 0 bases from V and 5 bases from J, with 8 bases between. The CDR3 has 14 amino acids. Germline CDR1 and CDR2: MNHEY and SVGAGI. The CDR3 bases are TGTGCCAGCAGTTACTCGGCAGGGGATCAGCCCCAGCATTTT. Protein product: CASSYSAGDQPQHF.

This rearrangement joins TRBV5-1 to TRBJ2-5; TRBD2 is a possible D gene (7 bases). Germline V CDR1 and CDR2: SGHRS, YFSETQ. This CDR3 has 17 amino acids. V dropped 2 bases and J dropped 5 bases, with 22 bases sitting between them. CDR3 residues: CASSFGQTTGGPETQYF. The CDR3 DNA reads TGCGCCAGCAGCTTCGGGCAAACTACGGGGGGCCCTGAGACCCAGTACTTC.

The chain has TRBV7-8 and TRBJ2-3, with D tentatively TRBD2 (5 bases). The germline CDR1 and CDR2 sequences are SGHVS and FQNEAQ. The CDR3 length is 16 residues. With 3 bases removed from V and 1 base from J, the gap between germline ends came to 14 bases. In DNA, the CDR3 is TGTGCCAGCAGCTTCCCAGCCGCGGGCGGCACAGATACGCAGTATTTT. Translated, it gives CASSFPAAGGTDTQYF.

The gene calls are TRBV2 and TRBJ2-5; D gene uncertain. The germline gives CDR1 SNHLY, CDR2 FYNNEI. The CDR3 runs to 13 residues. Trimming removed 8 bases from V and 8 bases from J, with 18 bases in between. The CDR3 DNA is TGTGCCAGCTCTCCTGGGTCCGACACAACCCAGTACTTC. Its protein is CASSPGSDTTQYF.

This chain links TRBV27 with TRBJ1-4; TRBD1 agrees at 8 bases. The CDR3 loop spans 15 amino acids. V lost 3 bases, J lost 2 bases, and 2 bases stayed unmatched. From germline, CDR1 is MNHEY and CDR2 SMNVEV (reference sequence). The CDR3 sequence is CASSFRGPTNEKLFF. The DNA of the CDR3 is TGTGCCAGCAGTTTCAGGGGGCCTACTAATGAAAAACTGTTTTTT.

The V gene is TRBV28, the J gene TRBJ2-7, with 8 positions matching TRBD1. CDR3 size: 16 residues. Trimming took 3 bases from V and 2 from J; bases not matched to a gene: 9. The germline CDR1 and CDR2 sequences are MDHEN and SYDVKM. The CDR3 region has the DNA TGTGCCAGCAGTTTGGTAACCGGGACAGGCCCCTACGAGCAGTACTTC. It codes for CASSLVTGTGPYEQYF.

Worth noting for this clone: An end of the junction does not agree with germline; a read error may underlie this. This chain uses TRBV7-7 with TRBJ1-4; D remains ambiguous. Germline-derived CDR1 and CDR2 are SSHAT and FNYEAQ (reference sequence). CDR3 size: 12 residues. CDR3 sequence (DNA): TGTGCTAGCAGTGCCGGAGGGGAAAAACTGTTTTTT. Residues: CASSAGGEKLFF.

This clone was observed a single time. The chain employs TRBV30 and TRBJ2-5, with 11 bases matching TRBD2. Near its end, the DNA agrees better with TRBJ2-7, so the J call may be wrong. The length of the CDR3 is 15 residues. Germline values: CDR1 GTSNPN, CDR2 SVGIG (reference sequence). The CDR3 here is CAWTKGLAGSYEQYF. CDR3 nucleotides: TGTGCCTGGACCAAAGGACTAGCGGGCTCCTACGAGCAGTACTTC.

The rearrangement links TRBV18 to TRBJ2-7; maybe TRBD2 (6 bases). This CDR3 contains 13 residues. V lost 3 bases to trimming and J lost 4 bases, with 10 bases between them. The V gene's germline CDR1 is KGHSH and CDR2 LQKENI. The CDR3 loop reads CASSPSGLYEQYF. The CDR3 DNA reads as TGTGCCAGCTCACCTAGCGGACTTTACGAGCAGTACTTC.

The V gene is TRBV5-6, the J gene TRBJ1-1; no reliable D call. Trimming shortened V by 2 bases and J by 0 bases, and 2 bases separated the two germline ends. The CDR3 is made up of 12 amino acids. Per the germline V gene, CDR1 is SGHDT and CDR2 is YYEEEE. The CDR3 sequence is CASSFMNTEAFF. For the CDR3, the DNA is TGTGCCAGCAGCTTCATGAACACTGAAGCTTTCTTT.

The rearrangement joins TRBV7-2 to TRBJ2-2, with D unresolved. The V end lost 4 bases, the J end lost 4 bases, and 13 bases lay between the germline ends. Germline-derived CDR1 and CDR2 are SGHTA and FQGNSA. The length of the CDR3 is 15 residues. The CDR3 nucleotides are TGTGCCAGCAGCTCCTCCCCCGGACCCACCGGGGAGCTGTTTTTT. This encodes CASSSSPGPTGELFF.

The chain carries TRBV4-2 and TRBJ2-7, with D hard to call. V was cut by 0 bases and J by 1 base, with 13 bases left in between. Germline CDR1 is LGHNA and CDR2 is YNFKEQ. This CDR3 comprises 16 residues. The CDR3 loop reads CASSQDWDKRSYEQYF. For the CDR3, the DNA is TGTGCCAGCAGCCAAGACTGGGATAAACGTTCCTACGAGCAGTACTTC.

J is TRBJ2-5 and V is TRBV6-6, with 10 positions matching TRBD1. CDR1 and CDR2 from the germline V gene are MNHNY and SVGAGI (reference sequence). J lost 4 bases, V lost 6 bases, and 5 bases had no gene match. The CDR3 runs 14 residues. In nucleotides, the CDR3 is TGTGCCAGCAGATCGACAGGGGGCCGAGAGACCCAGTACTTC. Its protein is CASRSTGGRETQYF.